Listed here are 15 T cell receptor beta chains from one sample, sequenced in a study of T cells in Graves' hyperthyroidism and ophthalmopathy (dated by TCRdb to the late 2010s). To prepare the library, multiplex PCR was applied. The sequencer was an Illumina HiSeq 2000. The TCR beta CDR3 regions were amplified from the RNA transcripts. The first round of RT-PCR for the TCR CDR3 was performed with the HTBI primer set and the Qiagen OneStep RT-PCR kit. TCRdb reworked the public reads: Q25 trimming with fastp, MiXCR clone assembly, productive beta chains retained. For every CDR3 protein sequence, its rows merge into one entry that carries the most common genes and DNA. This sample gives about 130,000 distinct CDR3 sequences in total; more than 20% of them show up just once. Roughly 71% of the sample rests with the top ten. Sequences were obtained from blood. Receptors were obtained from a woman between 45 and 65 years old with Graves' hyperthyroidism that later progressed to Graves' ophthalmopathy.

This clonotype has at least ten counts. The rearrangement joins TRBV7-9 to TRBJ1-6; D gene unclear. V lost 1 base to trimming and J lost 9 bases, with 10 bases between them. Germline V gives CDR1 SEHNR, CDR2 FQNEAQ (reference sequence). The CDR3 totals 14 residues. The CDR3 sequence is CASSLVGERSPLHF. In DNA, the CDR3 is TGTGCCAGCAGCTTAGTTGGGGAGCGTTCACCCCTCCACTTT.

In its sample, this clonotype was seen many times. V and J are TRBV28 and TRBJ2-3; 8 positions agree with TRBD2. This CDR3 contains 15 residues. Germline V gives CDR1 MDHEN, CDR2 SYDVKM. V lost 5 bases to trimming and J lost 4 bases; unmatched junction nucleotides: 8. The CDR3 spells CASSRAGVVSDTQYF. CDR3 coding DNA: TGTGCCAGCAGTAGAGCGGGAGTAGTTTCAGATACGCAGTATTTT.

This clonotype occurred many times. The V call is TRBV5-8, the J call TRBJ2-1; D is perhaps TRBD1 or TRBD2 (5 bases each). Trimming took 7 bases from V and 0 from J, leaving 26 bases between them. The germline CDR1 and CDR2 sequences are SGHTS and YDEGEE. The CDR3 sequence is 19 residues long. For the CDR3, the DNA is TGTGCCAGCTACTCGCTTCAGGGTTTGAGGGCGAGCTCCTACAATGAGCAGTTCTTC. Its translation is CASYSLQGLRASSYNEQFF.

Here the CDR3 DNA reads TGTGCCAGCAGTTTCGGGACAGCCTCCTACGAGCAGTACTTC. This encodes CASSFGTASYEQYF. This sequence joins TRBV12-3 or TRBV12-4 and TRBJ2-7; 7 bases agree with TRBD1. The CDR3 has 14 residues. V lost 3 bases, J lost 0 bases, and 2 bases stayed unmatched.

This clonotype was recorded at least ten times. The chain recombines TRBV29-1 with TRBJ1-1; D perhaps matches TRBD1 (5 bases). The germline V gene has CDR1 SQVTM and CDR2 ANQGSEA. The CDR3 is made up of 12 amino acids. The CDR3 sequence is CGADISNTEAFF. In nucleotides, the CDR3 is TGCGGGGCCGACATATCGAACACTGAAGCTTTCTTT.

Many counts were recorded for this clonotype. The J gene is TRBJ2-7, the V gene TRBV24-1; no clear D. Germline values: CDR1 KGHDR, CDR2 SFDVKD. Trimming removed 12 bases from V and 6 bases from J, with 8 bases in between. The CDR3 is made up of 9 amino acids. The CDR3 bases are TGTGCCCCGTCGATCGAGCAGTACTTC. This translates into CAPSIEQYF.

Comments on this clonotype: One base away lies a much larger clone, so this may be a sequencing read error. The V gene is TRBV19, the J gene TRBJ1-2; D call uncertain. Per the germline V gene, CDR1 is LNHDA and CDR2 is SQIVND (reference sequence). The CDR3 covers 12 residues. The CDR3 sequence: CASSTDYYGYAF. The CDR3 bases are TGTGCCAGTAGTACGGACTATTATGGCTACGCCTTC. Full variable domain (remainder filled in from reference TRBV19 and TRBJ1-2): DGGITQSPKYLFRKEGQNVTLSCEQNLNHDAMYWYRQDPGQGLRLIYYSQIVNDFQKGDIAEGYSVSREKKESFPLTVTSAQKNPTAFYLCASSTDYYGYAFGSGTRLTVV.

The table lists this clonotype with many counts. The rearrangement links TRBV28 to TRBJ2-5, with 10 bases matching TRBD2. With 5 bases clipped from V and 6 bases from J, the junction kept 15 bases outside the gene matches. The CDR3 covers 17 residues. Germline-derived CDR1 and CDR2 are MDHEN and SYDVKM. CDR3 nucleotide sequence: TGTGCCAGCAGTCCCCCGGGTATTAGCGGGAGGTCCAAGACCCAGTACTTC. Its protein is CASSPPGISGRSKTQYF. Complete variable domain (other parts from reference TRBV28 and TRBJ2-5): DVKVTQSSRYLVKRTGEKVFLECVQDMDHENMFWYRQDPGLGLRLIYFSYDVKMKEKGDIPEGYSVSREKKERFSLILESASTNQTSMYLCASSPPGISGRSKTQYFGPGTRLLVL.

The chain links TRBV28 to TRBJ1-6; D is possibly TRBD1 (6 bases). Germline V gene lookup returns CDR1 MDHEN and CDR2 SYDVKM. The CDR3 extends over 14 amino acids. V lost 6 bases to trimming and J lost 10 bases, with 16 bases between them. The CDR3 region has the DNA TGTGCCAGCAGAGCCCTGACAGGTGGATCACCCCTCCACTTT. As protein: CASRALTGGSPLHF.

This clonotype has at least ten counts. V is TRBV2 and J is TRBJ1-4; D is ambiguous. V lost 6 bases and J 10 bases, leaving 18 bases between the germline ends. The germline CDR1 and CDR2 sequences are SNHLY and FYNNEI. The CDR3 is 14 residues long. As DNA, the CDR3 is TGTGCCAGCAGCTTGGACCGTCGGGGAGGAAAACTGTTTTTT. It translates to CASSLDRRGGKLFF.

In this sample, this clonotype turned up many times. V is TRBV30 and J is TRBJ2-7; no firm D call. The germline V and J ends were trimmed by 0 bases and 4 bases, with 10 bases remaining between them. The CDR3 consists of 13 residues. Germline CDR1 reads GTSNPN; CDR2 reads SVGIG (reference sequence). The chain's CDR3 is CAWSVGQGYEQYF. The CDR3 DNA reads TGTGCCTGGAGTGTAGGCCAAGGGTACGAGCAGTACTTC.

The CDR3 loop is CASRPPGDNSYEQYF. The CDR3 region has the DNA TGTGCCAGTAGACCCCCCGGGGACAACTCCTACGAGCAGTACTTC. V is TRBV19 and J is TRBJ2-7; TRBD1 might be the D (6 bases). Trimming removed 6 bases from V and 0 bases from J, with 15 bases in between. This CDR3 is 15 amino acids long. Germline values: CDR1 LNHDA, CDR2 SQIVND (reference sequence). Supplemented by reference TRBV19 and TRBJ2-7, the full variable domain reads DGGITQSPKYLFRKEGQNVTLSCEQNLNHDAMYWYRQDPGQGLRLIYYSQIVNDFQKGDIAEGYSVSREKKESFPLTVTSAQKNPTAFYLCASRPPGDNSYEQYFGPGTRLTVT.

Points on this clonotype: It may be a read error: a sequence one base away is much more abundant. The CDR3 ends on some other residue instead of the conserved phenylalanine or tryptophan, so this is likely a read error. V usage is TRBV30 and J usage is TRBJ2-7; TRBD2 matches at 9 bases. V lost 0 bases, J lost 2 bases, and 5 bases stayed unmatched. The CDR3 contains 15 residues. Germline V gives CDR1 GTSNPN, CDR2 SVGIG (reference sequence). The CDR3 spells CAWSVPAGGPYEQYL. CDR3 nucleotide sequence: TGTGCCTGGAGTGTCCCAGCGGGGGGTCCCTACGAGCAGTACCTC.

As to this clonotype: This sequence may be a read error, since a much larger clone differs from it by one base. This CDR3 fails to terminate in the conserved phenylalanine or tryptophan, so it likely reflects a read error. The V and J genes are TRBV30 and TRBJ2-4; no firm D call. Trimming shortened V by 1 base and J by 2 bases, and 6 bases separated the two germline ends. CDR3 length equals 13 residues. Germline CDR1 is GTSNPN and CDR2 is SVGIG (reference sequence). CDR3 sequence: CAWSAGSKNIQYS. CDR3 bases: TGTGCCTGGAGTGCAGGATCCAAAAACATTCAGTACTCC.

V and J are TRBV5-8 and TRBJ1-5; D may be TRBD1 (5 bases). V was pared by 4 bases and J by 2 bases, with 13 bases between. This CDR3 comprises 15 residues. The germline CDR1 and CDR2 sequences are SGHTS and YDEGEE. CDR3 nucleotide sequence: TGTGCCAGCAGCCCAGACAGTTTGGGCAATCAGCCCCAGCATTTT. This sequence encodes CASSPDSLGNQPQHF.